This T cell receptor (beta chain) was identified in a study of T-cell reconstitution after alpha-beta-depleted transplantation in children. Trimming stripped 5 bases from V and 0 bases from J, with 13 bases between. The CDR3 sequence is 15 residues long. There are a few counts of this clonotype. Using unique molecular identifiers, the investigators prepared the TCRbeta library. One entry per CDR3 protein results from TCRdb running MiXCR on the PCR reads. The sample holds around 25,000 distinct CDR3 sequences, 15% to 20% seen once. The origin of this receptor is a male patient aged 2-9 years who had a stem cell transplant for acute lymphoblastic leukemia, so the T cells may come from the graft donor. J is TRBJ1-2 and V is TRBV12-3 or TRBV12-4; tentatively, D is TRBD1 (5 bases). The sample consisted of PBMCs, mostly from graft donor cells, taken 60 days after TCRalphabeta/CD19-depleted stem cell transplant. Written as DNA, the CDR3 is TGTGCCAGCAGTCTAAACCGGGGGGCTAACTATGGCTACACCTTC. Translated, it gives CASSLNRGANYGYTF.